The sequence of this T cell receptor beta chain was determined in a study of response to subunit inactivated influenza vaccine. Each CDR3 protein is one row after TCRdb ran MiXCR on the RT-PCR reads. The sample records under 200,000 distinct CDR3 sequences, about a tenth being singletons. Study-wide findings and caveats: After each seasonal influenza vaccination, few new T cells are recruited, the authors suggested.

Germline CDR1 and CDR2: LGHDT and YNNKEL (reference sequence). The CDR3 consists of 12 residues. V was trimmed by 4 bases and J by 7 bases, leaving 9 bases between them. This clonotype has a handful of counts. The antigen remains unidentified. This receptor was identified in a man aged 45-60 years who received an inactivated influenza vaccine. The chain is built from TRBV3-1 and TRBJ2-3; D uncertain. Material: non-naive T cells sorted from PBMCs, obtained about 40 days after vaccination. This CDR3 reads CASSPARNTQYF. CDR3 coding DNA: TGTGCCAGCAGCCCGGCACGTAATACGCAGTATTTT.